The entry below gives a single TCR beta chain sequence along with its context. The sequencing depth, 1 in 200,000 to 1 in 1 million T cells, was the target. Profiling relied on immunoSEQ multiplex PCR, and the TCRdb table lists in-frame clones only, not all of them. The repertoire has about 29,000 clones, more than 75% of them found once; the top ten carry around 50%. These data belong to a study of cytotoxic CD8 clonotypes in ibrutinib-treated CLL. The CDR3 totals 17 residues. Germline-derived CDR1 and CDR2 are SNHLY and FYNNEI. Trimming took 7 bases from V and 7 from J; bases not matched to a gene: 15.

The V gene is TRBV2, the J gene TRBJ1-4, with 10 bases that match TRBD1. The source is a human donor with chronic lymphocytic leukemia. The source material was PBMCs, sampled after 36 months of ibrutinib treatment. The CDR3 DNA reads as TGTGCCAGCATGAACCAATGGACAGGGGGGTTATCTGAAAAACTGTTTTTT. It encodes CASMNQWTGGLSEKLFF.